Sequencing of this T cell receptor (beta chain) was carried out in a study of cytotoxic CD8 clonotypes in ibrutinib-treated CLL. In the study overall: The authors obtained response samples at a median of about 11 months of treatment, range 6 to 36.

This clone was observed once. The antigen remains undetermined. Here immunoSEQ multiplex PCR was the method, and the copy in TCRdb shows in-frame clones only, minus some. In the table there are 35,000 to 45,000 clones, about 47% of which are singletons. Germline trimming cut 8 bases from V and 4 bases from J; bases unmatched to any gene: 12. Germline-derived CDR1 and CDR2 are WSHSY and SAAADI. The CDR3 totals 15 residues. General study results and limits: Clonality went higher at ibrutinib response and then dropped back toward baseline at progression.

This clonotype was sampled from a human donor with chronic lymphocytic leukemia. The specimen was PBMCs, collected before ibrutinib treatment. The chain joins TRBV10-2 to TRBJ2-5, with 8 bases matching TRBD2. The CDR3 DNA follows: TGCGCCAGCGGCGCTTCGGGGGGGCCGGGAGAGACCCAGTACTTC. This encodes CASGASGGPGETQYF.